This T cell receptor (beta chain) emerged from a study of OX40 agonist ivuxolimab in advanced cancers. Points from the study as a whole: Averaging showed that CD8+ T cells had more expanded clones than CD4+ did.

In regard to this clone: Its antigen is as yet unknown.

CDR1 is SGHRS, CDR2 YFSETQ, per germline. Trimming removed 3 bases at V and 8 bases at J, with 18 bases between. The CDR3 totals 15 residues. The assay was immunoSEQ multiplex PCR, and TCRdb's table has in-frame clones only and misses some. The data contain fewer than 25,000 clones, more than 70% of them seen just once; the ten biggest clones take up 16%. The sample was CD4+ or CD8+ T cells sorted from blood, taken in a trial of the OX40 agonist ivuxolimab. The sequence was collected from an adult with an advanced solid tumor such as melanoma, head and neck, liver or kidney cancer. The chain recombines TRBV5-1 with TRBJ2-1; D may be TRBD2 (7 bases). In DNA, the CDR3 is TGCGCCAGCAGCTCCCTAGGGGGGGCCGCGGATGAGCAGTTCTTC. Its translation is CASSSLGGAADEQFF.